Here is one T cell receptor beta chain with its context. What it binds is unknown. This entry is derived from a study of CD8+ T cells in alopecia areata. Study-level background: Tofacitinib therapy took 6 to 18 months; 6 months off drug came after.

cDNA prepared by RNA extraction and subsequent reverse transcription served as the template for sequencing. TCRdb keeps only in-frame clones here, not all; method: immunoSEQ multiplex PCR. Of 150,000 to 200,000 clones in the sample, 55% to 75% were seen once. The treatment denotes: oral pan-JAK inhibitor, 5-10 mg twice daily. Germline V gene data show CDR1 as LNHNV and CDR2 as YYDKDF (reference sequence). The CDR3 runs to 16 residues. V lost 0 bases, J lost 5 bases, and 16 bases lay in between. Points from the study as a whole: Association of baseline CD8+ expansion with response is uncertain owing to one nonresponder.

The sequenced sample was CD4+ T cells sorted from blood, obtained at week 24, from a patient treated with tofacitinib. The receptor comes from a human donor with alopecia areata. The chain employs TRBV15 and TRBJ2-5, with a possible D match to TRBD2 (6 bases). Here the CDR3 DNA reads TGTGCCACCAGCAGAGATGGGGAAGGGACTCCGGAGACCCAGTACTTC. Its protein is CATSRDGEGTPETQYF.